The 27 T cell receptor beta chains given below trace back to one sample, sequenced in a study of cytotoxic CD8 clonotypes in ibrutinib-treated CLL. The method was immunoSEQ multiplex PCR; TCRdb's version includes in-frame clones alone and lacks a portion of them. The sample consists of about 200,000 clones, approximately 70% of them appearing once. The sequences come from PBMCs, collected after 12 months of ibrutinib treatment. These receptors were taken from a human donor with chronic lymphocytic leukemia.

The V gene is TRBV7-6, the J gene TRBJ2-2; 7 positions agree with TRBD1. Germline values: CDR1 SGHVS, CDR2 FNYEAQ. Trimming at V came to 0 bases and at J to 6 bases, leaving 7 bases not matched to a gene. The CDR3 has 16 residues. For the CDR3, the DNA is TGTGCCAGCAGCTTAGCTACCAGGGGGATAGCCGGGGAGCTGTTTTTT. The encoded protein is CASSLATRGIAGELFF.

The chain has TRBV5-4 and TRBJ1-2; 7 positions match TRBD1. CDR1 SGHNT and CDR2 YYREEE come from the germline V gene (reference sequence). The CDR3 length is 15 residues. After removal of 0 bases from V and 0 bases from J, the junction contained 2 bases not matched to a gene. CDR3 sequence reads: CASSLGGQANYGYTF. The CDR3 region has the DNA TGTGCCAGCAGCTTGGGTGGACAGGCTAACTATGGCTACACCTTC. The full variable domain, rest sourced from reference TRBV5-4 and TRBJ1-2, is ETGVTQSPTHLIKTRGQQVTLRCSSQSGHNTVSWYQQALGQGPQFIFQYYREEENGRGNFPPRFSGLQFPNYSSELNVNALELDDSALYLCASSLGGQANYGYTFGSGTRLTVV.

The V call is TRBV28, the J call TRBJ2-2; tentatively, D is TRBD2 (6 bases). The CDR3 covers 13 residues. The V gene's germline CDR1 is MDHEN and CDR2 SYDVKM. V lost 2 bases and J 7 bases, leaving 8 bases between the germline ends. The CDR3: CASSLLGGGELFF. The CDR3 nucleotides read TGTGCCAGCAGTTTACTGGGGGGCGGGGAGCTGTTTTTT.

This clone was observed a handful of times. This chain uses TRBV5-1 with TRBJ1-5; 7 bases agree with TRBD1. CDR1 and CDR2 from the germline V gene are SGHRS and YFSETQ. Trimming took 4 bases from V and 7 from J; bases not matched to a gene: 8. CDR3 length: 14 amino acids. CDR3: CASSPEQGMQPQHF. The DNA for the CDR3 is TGCGCCAGCAGCCCGGAACAGGGGATGCAGCCCCAGCATTTT.

The chain joins TRBV7-2 to TRBJ2-1; 12 nucleotides align to TRBD2. The CDR3 length is 17 residues. Germline lookup yields CDR1 SGHTA and CDR2 FQGNSA. V was pared by 2 bases and J by 7 bases, with 9 bases of the junction left unmatched. As DNA, the CDR3 is TGTGCCAGCAGCTTATCGAAGACTAGCGGGAGTGGTAATGAGCAGTTCTTC. Translating gives CASSLSKTSGSGNEQFF.

The chain uses TRBV2 and TRBJ2-1; 11 nucleotides line up with TRBD2. The germline V gene has CDR1 SNHLY and CDR2 FYNNEI. The CDR3 is 15 residues long. The V segment lost 5 bases and the J segment 6 bases; nucleotides outside the gene matches: 6. CDR3 in amino acids: CASSIQGLAGNEQFF. The DNA of the CDR3 is TGTGCCAGCAGTATACAAGGACTAGCGGGCAATGAGCAGTTCTTC. Complete variable domain (other parts from reference TRBV2 and TRBJ2-1): EPEVTQTPSHQVTQMGQEVILRCVPISNHLYFYWYRQILGQKVEFLVSFYNNEISEKSEIFDDQFSVERPDGSNFTLKIRSTKLEDSAMYFCASSIQGLAGNEQFFGPGTRLTVL.

CDR3 DNA: TGTGCCAGCAGAATAGGGGGGGGTTTAGATACGCAGTATTTT. Encoded protein: CASRIGGGLDTQYF. This chain uses TRBV28 with TRBJ2-3, with D perhaps matching TRBD2 (7 bases). Deletions cut 6 bases from V and 5 bases from J, with 15 bases between. Germline-derived CDR1 and CDR2 are MDHEN and SYDVKM. The CDR3 totals 14 residues.

The chain joins TRBV2 to TRBJ1-2; tentatively, D is TRBD1 (6 bases). This CDR3 spans 16 amino acids. V shed 3 bases and J shed 0 bases, with 14 bases lying between them. Germline V gene data show CDR1 as SNHLY and CDR2 as FYNNEI. The CDR3: CASSDGAGEANYGYTF. In DNA, the CDR3 is TGTGCCAGCAGTGATGGGGCAGGGGAAGCTAACTATGGCTACACCTTC.

The V gene is TRBV10-3, the J gene TRBJ1-1; possible D gene TRBD1, 5 bases. Germline assignment: CDR1 ENHRY and CDR2 SYGVKD. The CDR3 covers 13 residues. The V end lost 3 bases, the J end lost 0 bases, and 5 bases lay between the germline ends. CDR3: CAISDRVNTEAFF. The CDR3 bases are TGTGCCATCAGTGACAGGGTGAACACTGAAGCTTTCTTT.

The CDR3 DNA sequence: TGCAGCGTTGTGGGCGAATATGGCTACACCTTC. Residues: CSVVGEYGYTF. The chain links TRBV29-1 to TRBJ1-2; D call uncertain. The CDR3 consists of 11 residues. Between the trimmed V and J ends, which lost 4 bases and 5 bases, there was a span of 8 bases. Germline V CDR1 and CDR2: SQVTM, ANQGSEA. The whole variable domain, filled in from reference TRBV29-1 and TRBJ1-2, reads SAVISQKPSRDICQRGTSLTIQCQVDSQVTMMFWYRQQPGQSLTLIATANQGSEATYESGFVIDKFPISRPNLTFSTLTVSNMSPEDSSIYLCSVVGEYGYTFGSGTRLTVV.

This clone was picked up a small number of times. The rearrangement links TRBV10-3 to TRBJ2-1; weak D call: TRBD2 (7 bases). The CDR3 runs 17 residues. Trimming left V 7 bases short and J 0 bases short, with 19 bases between. Per germline, CDR1 ENHRY and CDR2 SYGVKD. CDR3 bases: TGTGCCATCACCCCACGGGGGGCAGGGAGCTCCTACAATGAGCAGTTCTTC. Its protein product is CAITPRGAGSSYNEQFF.

Written as DNA, the CDR3 is TGTGCCAGCAGGACAGGGTGGTCCCAGCATTTT. It codes for CASRTGWSQHF. The chain combines TRBV6-5 with TRBJ1-5; TRBD1 matches at 7 bases. CDR1 and CDR2 (germline): MNHEY, SVGAGI. The CDR3 runs to 11 residues. Germline trimming cut 6 bases from V and 11 bases from J; bases unmatched to any gene: 4.

The CDR3 DNA follows: TGTGCCAGCAGCCCCAGCGGGAGGCGCTCCTACGAGCAGTACTTC. It is translated as CASSPSGRRSYEQYF. The chain combines TRBV7-2 with TRBJ2-7, with 9 bases lining up with TRBD2. Trimming took 5 bases from V and 0 from J; bases not matched to a gene: 5. Germline values: CDR1 SGHTA, CDR2 FQGNSA. The CDR3 runs to 15 residues.

J is TRBJ1-2 and V is TRBV29-1; 7 positions agree with TRBD1. Germline loops: CDR1 SQVTM, CDR2 ANQGSEA. This CDR3 is 12 amino acids long. The V segment lost 7 bases and the J segment 3 bases; nucleotides outside the gene matches: 5. DNA of the CDR3: TGCAGCGCCAGACAGGGCGACTATGGCTACACCTTC. It codes for CSARQGDYGYTF.

This clone was detected many times. The V call is TRBV7-6, the J call TRBJ1-1, with D tentatively TRBD1 (6 bases). The CDR3 is 12 amino acids. The germline V gene encodes CDR1 SGHVS and CDR2 FNYEAQ. With 6 bases removed from V and 4 bases from J, the gap between germline ends came to 9 bases. The CDR3 sequence: CASSQGSTEAFF. CDR3 DNA sequence: TGTGCCAGCAGTCAGGGGTCCACTGAAGCTTTCTTT.

This clone has only a few counts. The chain is built from TRBV30 and TRBJ1-4; no definite D call. CDR3 length equals 16 residues. Germline CDR1 reads GTSNPN; CDR2 reads SVGIG (reference sequence). V was pared by 2 bases and J by 3 bases, with 16 bases between. CDR3 DNA sequence: TGTGCCTGGAGTAAACCCCTCGGGGAGGCTAATGAAAAACTGTTTTTT. Translation gives CAWSKPLGEANEKLFF.

The chain recombines TRBV5-8 with TRBJ2-3; unclear D gene. This CDR3 comprises 13 residues. V gave up 0 bases and J gave up 3 bases, with 5 bases separating them. Germline lookup yields CDR1 SGHTS and CDR2 YDEGEE. CDR3 amino acids: CASSLADTDTQYF. The CDR3 DNA follows: TGTGCCAGCAGCTTGGCAGATACAGATACGCAGTATTTT.

The rearrangement links TRBV6-1 to TRBJ2-7, with TRBD1 as a possible D gene (5 bases). This CDR3 spans 16 amino acids. Trimming cost V 1 base and J 8 bases, with 21 bases left between them. Germline lookup yields CDR1 MNHNS and CDR2 SASEGT. The DNA for the CDR3 is TGTGCCAGCAGTGAAGGACCTGTTTCAGGGTTAGTCCAGCAGTACTTC. This sequence encodes CASSEGPVSGLVQQYF.

CDR3: CASSFNTGNEQFF. CDR3 sequence (DNA): TGTGCCAGCAGCTTTAATACAGGGAATGAGCAGTTCTTC. J is TRBJ2-1 and V is TRBV5-5, with D perhaps matching TRBD1 (6 bases). This CDR3 spans 13 amino acids. Deletions cut 2 bases from V and 7 bases from J, with 10 bases between. CDR1 and CDR2 from the germline V gene are SGHKS and YYEKEE (reference sequence).

The rearrangement joins TRBV28 to TRBJ1-1, with D perhaps matching TRBD1 (5 bases). Trimming took off 2 bases at V and 4 bases at J, with 17 bases between the two ends. Germline V gene lookup returns CDR1 MDHEN and CDR2 SYDVKM. CDR3 length: 16 residues. CDR3 residues: CASSLRLGGRITEAFF. CDR3 nucleotides: TGTGCCAGCAGTTTAAGGCTCGGGGGGAGGATCACTGAAGCTTTCTTT.

Only a few counts were recorded for this clone. The rearrangement uses TRBV6-1 and TRBJ1-5; no definite D call. The length of the CDR3 is 17 residues. Trimming took off 2 bases at V and 1 base at J, with 15 bases between the two ends. CDR1 and CDR2 from the germline V gene are MNHNS and SASEGT. The CDR3 here is CASSERFDIQSNQPQHF. The DNA of the CDR3 is TGTGCCAGCAGTGAACGGTTTGACATCCAAAGCAATCAGCCCCAGCATTTT.

V and J are TRBV7-8 and TRBJ1-4, with D hard to call. Germline CDR1 reads SGHVS; CDR2 reads FQNEAQ. There are 16 residues in the CDR3. With 0 bases removed from V and 3 bases from J, the gap between germline ends came to 11 bases. The CDR3 nucleotides are TGTGCCAGCAGCTTAGCCGGGTCCAGGCCTAATGAAAAACTGTTTTTT. As protein: CASSLAGSRPNEKLFF.

V is TRBV6-5 and J is TRBJ2-7; maybe TRBD1 (5 bases). Germline CDR1 MNHEY, CDR2 SVGAGI. V shed 4 bases and J shed 1 base, with 11 bases lying between them. The CDR3 sequence is 14 residues long. CDR3: CASSFSDRSYEQYF. The CDR3 nucleotides read TGTGCCAGCAGTTTCTCCGACAGATCCTACGAGCAGTACTTC.

Concerning this clone itself: This same CDR3 is encoded by further DNA sequences in the sample. CDR3 sequence (DNA): TGCGCCAGCAGCCGGGAGCACTCCTACGAGCAGTACTTC. Protein product: CASSREHSYEQYF. The V and J genes are TRBV5-1 and TRBJ2-7; D may be TRBD2 (6 bases). The CDR3 has 13 residues. V lost 4 bases and J 0 bases, leaving 8 bases between the germline ends. Per the germline V gene, CDR1 is SGHRS and CDR2 is YFSETQ. The full variable domain, completed using reference TRBV5-1 and TRBJ2-7, is KAGVTQTPRYLIKTRGQQVTLSCSPISGHRSVSWYQQTPGQGLQFLFEYFSETQRNKGNFPGRFSGRQFSNSRSEMNVSTLELGDSALYLCASSREHSYEQYFGPGTRLTVT.

The chain employs TRBV5-1 and TRBJ1-4; D call uncertain. The CDR3 is made up of 13 amino acids. The V and J ends lost 4 bases and 4 bases respectively, with 8 bases between them. Germline loops: CDR1 SGHRS, CDR2 YFSETQ. The CDR3 loop reads CASSPPNNEKLFF. The CDR3, as DNA: TGCGCCAGCAGCCCCCCTAATAATGAAAAACTGTTTTTT. Supplemented by reference TRBV5-1 and TRBJ1-4, the full variable domain reads KAGVTQTPRYLIKTRGQQVTLSCSPISGHRSVSWYQQTPGQGLQFLFEYFSETQRNKGNFPGRFSGRQFSNSRSEMNVSTLELGDSALYLCASSPPNNEKLFFGSGTQLSVL.

The rearrangement links TRBV11-3 to TRBJ2-2, with TRBD1 identical over 11 bases. The V and J ends lost 7 bases and 3 bases, in that order; junction bases with no gene match: 10. Germline V gives CDR1 SGHNT, CDR2 YENEEA. CDR3 length: 17 amino acids. The CDR3 reads CASKDLGTGGHTGELFF. CDR3 in DNA: TGTGCCAGCAAGGATTTAGGGACAGGGGGTCACACCGGGGAGCTGTTTTTT.

This chain uses TRBV7-9 with TRBJ1-2, with a weak D call TRBD1 (5 bases). Germline V lookup: CDR1 SEHNR, CDR2 FQNEAQ (reference sequence). The CDR3 is 13 residues long. V lost 1 base, J lost 7 bases, and 10 bases lay in between. In DNA form, the CDR3 reads TGTGCCAGCAGCTTAGGGATCGGGGGTGGCTACACCTTC. This translates into CASSLGIGGGYTF. The full variable domain, with the rest looked up from reference TRBV7-9 and TRBJ1-2, is DTGVSQNPRHKITKRGQNVTFRCDPISEHNRLYWYRQTLGQGPEFLTYFQNEAQLEKSRLLSDRFSAERPKGSFSTLEIQRTEQGDSAMYLCASSLGIGGGYTFGSGTRLTVV.